The next 28 T cell receptor beta chains were all read from a single sample in a study of T cell responses to AZD1222 COVID-19 vaccine. Sequenced by immunoSEQ multiplex PCR; TCRdb stores in-frame clones only, minus some. The sample comprises 200,000 or so clones, approximately 92% of which are singletons, and about 10% rests with the top ten. The starting material was peripheral blood, obtained on day 0 of AZD1222 vaccination. Receptors were obtained from an adult in good health.

This clone was seen a single time. V usage is TRBV28 and J usage is TRBJ2-1; a weak D match, TRBD2 (5 bases). V lost 3 bases and J 2 bases, leaving 8 bases between the germline ends. The CDR3 runs to 14 residues. Germline V CDR1 and CDR2: MDHEN, SYDVKM. The CDR3 sequence is CASSLFGTYNEQFF. CDR3 sequence (DNA): TGTGCCAGCAGTTTGTTCGGGACCTACAATGAGCAGTTCTTC.

This chain connects TRBV28 to TRBJ1-2, with TRBD1 matching 10 bases. V lost 6 bases and J lost 1; bases outside the gene matches: 5. The V gene's germline CDR1 is MDHEN and CDR2 SYDVKM. This CDR3 region has 15 residues. CDR3 sequence reads: CASSLGDRGNYGYTF. For the CDR3, the DNA is TGTGCCAGCAGCCTCGGGGACAGGGGTAACTATGGCTACACCTTC.

The chain has TRBV7-9 and TRBJ2-7; 8 bases align to TRBD1. Germline V gene data show CDR1 as SEHNR and CDR2 as FQNEAQ (reference sequence). The CDR3 length is 13 residues. With 5 bases clipped from V and 6 bases from J, the junction kept 6 bases outside the gene matches. CDR3 DNA sequence: TGTGCCAGCAGCACCGGACAGGGCAGCGAGCAGTACGTC. It specifies CASSTGQGSEQYV.

This rearrangement joins TRBV27 to TRBJ1-1; possibly TRBD1 for D (5 bases). From germline, CDR1 is MNHEY and CDR2 SMNVEV (reference sequence). V lost 3 bases to trimming and J lost 2 bases, with 7 bases between them. There are 13 residues in the CDR3. The CDR3 reads CASSFRGNTEAFF. The CDR3 DNA is TGTGCCAGCAGTTTTAGGGGCAACACTGAAGCTTTCTTT.

This clone was counted once. The chain uses TRBV5-8 and TRBJ1-3; no definite D call. The germline V gene encodes CDR1 SGHTS and CDR2 YDEGEE. The V gene lost 2 bases and the J gene lost 9 bases, with 6 bases spanning the gap. CDR3 length: 11 residues. CDR3 in amino acids: CASSFLGTIYF. The CDR3 DNA follows: TGTGCCAGCAGCTTTCTGGGCACCATATATTTT.

V and J are TRBV4-2 and TRBJ1-5; D uncertain. Trimming left V 4 bases short and J 3 bases short, with 7 bases between. The CDR3 covers 13 residues. CDR1 and CDR2 from the germline V gene are LGHNA and YNFKEQ. The CDR3 sequence: CASSRVDNQPQHF. The CDR3 DNA reads TGTGCCAGCAGCCGAGTCGACAATCAGCCCCAGCATTTT.

This chain joins TRBV30 and TRBJ1-1; weak D call: TRBD1 (5 bases). CDR1 is GTSNPN, CDR2 SVGIG, per germline (reference sequence). The germline V and J ends were trimmed by 5 bases and 3 bases, with 10 bases remaining between them. This CDR3 has 12 amino acids. The CDR3 sequence: CAWQGADTEAFF. The CDR3 bases are TGTGCCTGGCAGGGCGCGGACACTGAAGCTTTCTTT.

This sequence joins TRBV29-1 and TRBJ1-2; 11 bases agree with TRBD1. V shed 4 bases and J 4 bases; nucleotides not matched to a gene: 5. This CDR3 comprises 14 residues. Germline V gene lookup returns CDR1 SQVTM and CDR2 ANQGSEA. CDR3 loop: CSVGTGGNFYGYTF. CDR3 bases: TGCAGCGTTGGGACAGGGGGCAATTTCTATGGCTACACCTTC. Full variable domain (missing parts from reference TRBV29-1 and TRBJ1-2): SAVISQKPSRDICQRGTSLTIQCQVDSQVTMMFWYRQQPGQSLTLIATANQGSEATYESGFVIDKFPISRPNLTFSTLTVSNMSPEDSSIYLCSVGTGGNFYGYTFGSGTRLTVV.

The genes are TRBV6-2 or TRBV6-3 and TRBJ2-7; maybe TRBD2 (5 bases). From germline, CDR1 is MNHEY and CDR2 SVGEGT. The CDR3 has 14 residues. Trimming pared 5 bases from V and 3 bases from J, leaving 14 bases between. The CDR3 region has the DNA TGTGCCAGCAGTCACGAGGACTCGCTCTACGAGCAGTACGTC. Translation: CASSHEDSLYEQYV.

This sequence joins TRBV29-1 and TRBJ2-6; D uncertain. V lost 7 bases to trimming and J lost 0 bases, with 16 bases between them. The CDR3 has 16 residues. CDR1 SQVTM and CDR2 ANQGSEA come from the germline V gene. The CDR3 sequence: CSAPSDGSSGANVLTF. CDR3 DNA: TGCAGCGCACCTTCGGACGGTAGCTCTGGGGCCAACGTCCTGACTTTC.

A single count supports this clone. The chain employs TRBV6-5 and TRBJ2-7; maybe TRBD1 (6 bases). V lost 6 bases and J lost 5, with 14 bases in between. This CDR3 is built from 13 residues. Germline CDR1 is MNHEY and CDR2 is SVGAGI. The CDR3 nucleotides are TGTGCCAGCAGCCCGGACAGTTTCGACGAGCAGTACTTC. Translated, it gives CASSPDSFDEQYF.

J is TRBJ1-2 and V is TRBV5-1, with 8 bases identical to TRBD1. CDR3 length equals 13 residues. Germline V CDR1 and CDR2: SGHRS, YFSETQ. V shed 0 bases, J shed 8 bases, and the junction held 3 bases outside the gene matches. CDR3 in DNA: TGCGCCAGCAGCTTGGCAGGGGGCGACGGCTACACCTTC. Translated, it gives CASSLAGGDGYTF.

V is TRBV9 and J is TRBJ1-2; D is ambiguous. V lost 3 bases to trimming and J lost 7 bases, with 10 bases between them. The CDR3 is made up of 12 amino acids. Germline assignment: CDR1 SGDLS and CDR2 YYNGEE. The CDR3 reads CASSAAAGGYTF. CDR3 DNA sequence: TGTGCCAGCAGCGCGGCGGCGGGTGGCTACACCTTC.

The chain carries TRBV10-3 and TRBJ1-2; the D gene is possibly TRBD1 (5 bases). This CDR3 has 12 amino acids. Germline V CDR1 and CDR2: ENHRY, SYGVKD. The V and J ends lost 8 bases and 4 bases respectively, with 11 bases between them. CDR3 sequence (DNA): TGTGCCATCCCGGGGCCGACCTATGGCTACACCTTC. Its protein is CAIPGPTYGYTF.

The genes are TRBV7-8 and TRBJ1-2; D gene unclear. Germline-derived CDR1 and CDR2 are SGHVS and FQNEAQ. Deletions cut 5 bases from V and 5 bases from J, with 21 bases between. This CDR3 spans 16 amino acids. The chain's CDR3 is CASSLSPEQRAYGYTF. CDR3 coding DNA: TGTGCCAGCAGCCTATCTCCTGAGCAGCGGGCTTATGGCTACACCTTC.

The chain has TRBV27 and TRBJ2-7; the D gene is possibly TRBD1 (6 bases). V lost 5 bases and J 1 base, leaving 9 bases between the germline ends. Germline assignment: CDR1 MNHEY and CDR2 SMNVEV (reference sequence). The CDR3 extends over 13 amino acids. This chain's CDR3 is CASSPGTSYEQYF. The CDR3 DNA sequence: TGTGCCAGCAGTCCCGGGACATCCTACGAGCAGTACTTC.

This clone was seen just once. The rearrangement uses TRBV9 and TRBJ2-2; 7 bases map to TRBD2. The germline gives CDR1 SGDLS, CDR2 YYNGEE. The junction had 2 bases not matched to a gene; V was cut back by 0 bases and J by 3 bases. The CDR3 consists of 15 residues. CDR3 region: CASSVGDYYTGELFF. The CDR3 bases are TGTGCCAGCAGCGTAGGGGACTACTACACCGGGGAGCTGTTTTTT.

The chain has TRBV19 and TRBJ2-1; TRBD2 matches at 8 bases. Germline assignment: CDR1 LNHDA and CDR2 SQIVND (reference sequence). This CDR3 has 14 residues. V shed 5 bases and J 7 bases; nucleotides not matched to a gene: 7. The CDR3 loop reads CASSLGLGGNEQFF. As DNA, the CDR3 is TGTGCCAGTAGTTTGGGACTAGGGGGGAATGAGCAGTTCTTC.

Remarks on this clone: This same CDR3 is encoded by further DNA sequences in the sample. This chain connects TRBV7-9 to TRBJ1-2; D is unresolved. Looked up from germline, CDR1 is SEHNR and CDR2 is FQNEAQ (reference sequence). Trimming shortened V by 1 base and J by 3 bases, and 0 bases separated the two germline ends. The length of the CDR3 is 11 residues. CDR3 amino acids: CASSLDYGYTF. CDR3 DNA sequence: TGTGCCAGCAGCTTAGACTATGGCTACACCTTC.

V and J are TRBV9 and TRBJ1-1, with D unclear. There are 13 residues in the CDR3. Trimming took off 4 bases at V and 1 base at J, with 8 bases between the two ends. Germline V gene data show CDR1 as SGDLS and CDR2 as YYNGEE. The CDR3 spells CASSPQPNTEAFF. The CDR3 DNA reads as TGTGCCAGCAGCCCTCAGCCGAACACTGAAGCTTTCTTT.

V and J are TRBV19 and TRBJ1-2; D is possibly TRBD1 (6 bases). This CDR3 region has 15 residues. Trimming cost V 2 bases and J 4 bases, with 14 bases left between them. CDR1 and CDR2 from the germline V gene are LNHDA and SQIVND (reference sequence). The CDR3 DNA is TGTGCCAGTAGTATACCCCAGGGGAGAGGCTATGGCTACACCTTC. Its translation: CASSIPQGRGYGYTF. The whole variable domain, remainder taken from reference TRBV19 and TRBJ1-2, is DGGITQSPKYLFRKEGQNVTLSCEQNLNHDAMYWYRQDPGQGLRLIYYSQIVNDFQKGDIAEGYSVSREKKESFPLTVTSAQKNPTAFYLCASSIPQGRGYGYTFGSGTRLTVV.

The V and J genes are TRBV6-4 and TRBJ1-2, with TRBD1 identical over 10 bases. Germline values: CDR1 MRHNA, CDR2 SNTAGT. The CDR3 length is 15 residues. With V trimmed by 5 bases and J by 5 bases, 8 bases remained unmatched. This CDR3 reads CASSPGTGVLYGYTF. CDR3 in DNA: TGTGCCAGCAGTCCCGGGACAGGGGTCTTGTATGGCTACACCTTC.

This chain uses TRBV6-5 with TRBJ1-4; D is undetermined. The CDR3 has 14 amino acids. Trimming removed 6 bases at V and 6 bases at J, with 14 bases between. Germline loops: CDR1 MNHEY, CDR2 SVGAGI. CDR3 DNA sequence: TGTGCCAGCAGAAAGGAGGGTTTCCATGAAAAACTGTTTTTT. This codes for CASRKEGFHEKLFF.

The chain has TRBV6-5 and TRBJ1-1; perhaps TRBD1 as D (5 bases). The CDR3 runs to 14 residues. Germline CDR1 reads MNHEY; CDR2 reads SVGAGI. The germline V and J ends were trimmed by 2 bases and 6 bases, with 13 bases remaining between them. The CDR3 nucleotides read TGTGCCAGCAGTTACGATGGGGCGAGGGCTGAAGCTTTCTTT. Amino acids: CASSYDGARAEAFF.

The chain is built from TRBV2 and TRBJ1-2, with no clear D. This CDR3 comprises 13 residues. CDR1 is SNHLY, CDR2 FYNNEI, per germline. V lost 4 bases to trimming and J lost 8 bases, with 14 bases between them. The CDR3 loop reads CASSGWTGRGYTF. As DNA, the CDR3 is TGTGCCAGCAGTGGCTGGACCGGAAGGGGCTACACCTTC.

The chain employs TRBV18 and TRBJ2-5, with 8 nucleotides matching TRBD2. CDR1 and CDR2 from the germline V gene are KGHSH and LQKENI. The junction had 10 bases not matched to a gene; V was cut back by 3 bases and J by 1 base. This CDR3 spans 17 amino acids. The CDR3 nucleotides are TGTGCCAGCTCACCGGGGACTAGATATCAGTCCCAAGAGACCCAGTACTTC. Its translation is CASSPGTRYQSQETQYF.

The chain links TRBV5-5 to TRBJ1-5, with D uncertain. The CDR3 totals 13 residues. V lost 4 bases and J 3 bases, leaving 8 bases between the germline ends. The germline V gene encodes CDR1 SGHKS and CDR2 YYEKEE (reference sequence). The CDR3 DNA is TGTGCCAGCAGCCTTGACATCAATCAGCCCCAGCATTTT. Protein: CASSLDINQPQHF.

The chain carries TRBV2 and TRBJ2-2; D ambiguous. In germline, CDR1 is SNHLY, CDR2 FYNNEI. This CDR3 is built from 14 residues. V lost 2 bases to trimming and J lost 0 bases, with 4 bases between them. The CDR3 DNA sequence: TGTGCCAGCAGTGAATTGGCGAACACCGGGGAGCTGTTTTTT. Its translation is CASSELANTGELFF.